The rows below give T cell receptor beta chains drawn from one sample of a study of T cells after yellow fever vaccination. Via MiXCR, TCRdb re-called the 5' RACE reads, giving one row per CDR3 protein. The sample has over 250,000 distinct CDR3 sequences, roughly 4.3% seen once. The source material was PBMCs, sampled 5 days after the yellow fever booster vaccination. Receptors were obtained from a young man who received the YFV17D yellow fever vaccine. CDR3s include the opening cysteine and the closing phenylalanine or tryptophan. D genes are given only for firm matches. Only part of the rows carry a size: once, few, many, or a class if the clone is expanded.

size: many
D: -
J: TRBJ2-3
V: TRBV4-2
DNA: TGTGCCAGCAGCCAAGGGAGGGGCGAACGCACAGATACGCAGTATTTT
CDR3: CASSQGRGERTDTQYF

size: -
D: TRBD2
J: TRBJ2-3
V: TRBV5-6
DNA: TGTGCCAGCAGCGGCGGACTAGCCTTCAATACGCAGTATTTT
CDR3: CASSGGLAFNTQYF

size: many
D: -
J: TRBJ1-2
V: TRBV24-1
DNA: TGTGCCACCAGTGACGGTACAGGCTATGGCTACACCTTC
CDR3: CATSDGTGYGYTF

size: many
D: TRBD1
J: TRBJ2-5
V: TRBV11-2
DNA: TGTGCCAGCAGCTCTTACAGGGGGTCGACCCAGTACTTC
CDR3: CASSSYRGSTQYF

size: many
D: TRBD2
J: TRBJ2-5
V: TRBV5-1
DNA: TGCGCCAGCAGCCCTAGCGGGGGGGCCGTAGAGACCCAGTACTTC
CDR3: CASSPSGGAVETQYF

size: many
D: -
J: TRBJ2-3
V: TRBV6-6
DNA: TGTGCCAGCAGCCCCGGAGTAGATACGCAGTATTTT
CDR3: CASSPGVDTQYF

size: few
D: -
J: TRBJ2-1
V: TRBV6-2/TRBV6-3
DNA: TGTGCCAGCATCTCACCAGGGTGGGTTGAGCAGTTCTTC
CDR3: CASISPGWVEQFF

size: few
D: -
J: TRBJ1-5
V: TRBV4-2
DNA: TGTGCCAGCAGCCAGGAGAGCCTAGGGGATCAGCCCCAGCATTTT
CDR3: CASSQESLGDQPQHF

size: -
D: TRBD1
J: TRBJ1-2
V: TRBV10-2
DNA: TGCGCCAGCGGCAGGGGGGCATGGGGCAACTATGGCTACACCTTC
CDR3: CASGRGAWGNYGYTF

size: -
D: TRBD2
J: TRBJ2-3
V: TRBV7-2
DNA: TGTGCCAGCAGGCCCCCGGCGGGGGGCAAAGATACGCAGTATTTT
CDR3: CASRPPAGGKDTQYF

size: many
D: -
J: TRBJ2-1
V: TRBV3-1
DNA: TGTGCCAGCAGCCATCGGGGCTCCACCAATGAGCAGTTCTTC
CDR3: CASSHRGSTNEQFF

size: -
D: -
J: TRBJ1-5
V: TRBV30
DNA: TGTGCCTGGACTTCCCCCGGGGTCCTCAATCAGCCCCAGCATTTT
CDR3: CAWTSPGVLNQPQHF

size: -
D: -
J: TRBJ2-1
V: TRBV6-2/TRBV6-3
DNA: TGTGCCAGCAGCACGGCACTAGCCAATGAGCAGTTCTTC
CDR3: CASSTALANEQFF

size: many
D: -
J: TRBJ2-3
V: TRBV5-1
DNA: TGCGCCAGCGGCTTTTTACTGGGGGCAGATACGCAGTATTTT
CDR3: CASGFLLGADTQYF

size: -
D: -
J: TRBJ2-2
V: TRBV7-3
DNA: TGTGCCAGCAGCCCCAACAGGGTTGCCACCGGGGAGCTGTTTTTT
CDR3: CASSPNRVATGELFF

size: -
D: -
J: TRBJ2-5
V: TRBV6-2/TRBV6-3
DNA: TGTGCCAGCAATCCCGCGGACTCGCGAGGCCAAGAGACCCAGTACTTC
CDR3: CASNPADSRGQETQYF

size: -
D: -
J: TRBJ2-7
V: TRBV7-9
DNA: TGTGCCAGCAGCCCCGAGTTGACTAATGGGGTGTACTTC
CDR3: CASSPELTNGVYF

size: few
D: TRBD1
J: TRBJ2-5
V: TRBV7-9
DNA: TGTGCCAGCAGCTTAAGGGACAGGGGGTTGGAAGAGACCCAGTACTTC
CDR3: CASSLRDRGLEETQYF

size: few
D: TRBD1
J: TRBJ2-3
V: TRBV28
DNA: TGTGCCAGCTCCCGGGACAGGGGGGACTCTAGCACAGATACGCAGTATTTT
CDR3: CASSRDRGDSSTDTQYF

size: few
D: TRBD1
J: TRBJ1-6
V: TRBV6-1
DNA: TGTGCCAGCAGGGGACAGAATAATTCACCCCTCCACTTT
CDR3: CASRGQNNSPLHF

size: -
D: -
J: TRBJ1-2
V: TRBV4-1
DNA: TGCGCCAGCAGCCAAGGGGGTTCTATCTATGGCTACACCTTC
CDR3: CASSQGGSIYGYTF

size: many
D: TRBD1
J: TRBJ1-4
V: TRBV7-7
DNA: TGTGCTAGCAGCTCCGACAGGGGAGAAAAACTGTTTTTT
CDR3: CASSSDRGEKLFF

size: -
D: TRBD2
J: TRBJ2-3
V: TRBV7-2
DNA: TGTGCCAGCAGCGAAGCGACTAGCGGGGTTCTATATACGCAGTATTTT
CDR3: CASSEATSGVLYTQYF

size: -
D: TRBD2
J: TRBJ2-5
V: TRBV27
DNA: TGTGCCAGCAGACTAGCGGGAGGAGCGACCCAGTACTTC
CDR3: CASRLAGGATQYF

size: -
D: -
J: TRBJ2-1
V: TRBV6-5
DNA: TGTGCCAGCAGTGAAAAGGGACCCCGCGACAATGAGCAGTTCTTC
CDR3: CASSEKGPRDNEQFF

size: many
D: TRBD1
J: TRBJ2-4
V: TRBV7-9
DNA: TGTGCCAGCAGCTTCGGACAGGGGGACCCAATAGCCAAAAACATTCAGTACTTC
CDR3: CASSFGQGDPIAKNIQYF

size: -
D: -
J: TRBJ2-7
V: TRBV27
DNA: TGTGCCAGCTTTTCTAGCTCCTACGAGCAGTACTTC
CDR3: CASFSSSYEQYF

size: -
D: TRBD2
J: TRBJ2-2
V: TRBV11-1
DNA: TGTGCCAGCGGAACTAGCGGGGGATACCTGGGGGAGCTGTTTTTT
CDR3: CASGTSGGYLGELFF

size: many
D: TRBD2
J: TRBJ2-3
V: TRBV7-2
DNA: TGTGCCAGCAGCTTGGGACTAGCGAGTAGCACAGATACGCAGTATTTT
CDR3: CASSLGLASSTDTQYF